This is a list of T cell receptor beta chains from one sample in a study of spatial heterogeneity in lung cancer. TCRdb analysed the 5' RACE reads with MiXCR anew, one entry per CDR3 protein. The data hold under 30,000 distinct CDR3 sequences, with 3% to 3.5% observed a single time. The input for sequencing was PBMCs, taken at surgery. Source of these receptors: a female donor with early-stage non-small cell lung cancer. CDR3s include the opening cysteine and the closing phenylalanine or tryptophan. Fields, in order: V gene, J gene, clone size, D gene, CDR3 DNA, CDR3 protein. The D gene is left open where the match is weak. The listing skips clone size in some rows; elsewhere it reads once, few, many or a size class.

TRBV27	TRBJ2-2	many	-	TGTGCCAGCAGTACCCGGACCGTTAACACCGGGGAGCTGTTTTTT	CASSTRTVNTGELFF
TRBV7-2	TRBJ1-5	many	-	TGTGCCAGCAGCTTAAATTGGGGAAGCAATCAGCCCCAGCATTTT	CASSLNWGSNQPQHF
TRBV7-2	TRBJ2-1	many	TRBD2	TGTGCCAGCAGCCTTATAGCGGGAGGAAGTGAGCAGTTCTTC	CASSLIAGGSEQFF
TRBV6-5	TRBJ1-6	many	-	TGTGCCAGCAGTTATGTTAATTCACCCCTCCACTTT	CASSYVNSPLHF
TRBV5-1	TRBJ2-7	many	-	TGCGCCAGCAGCTTAGGACTTACCTACGAGCAGTACTTC	CASSLGLTYEQYF
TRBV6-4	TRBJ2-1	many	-	TGTGCCAGCAGTGAAGGGGGTGAGCAGTTCTTC	CASSEGGEQFF
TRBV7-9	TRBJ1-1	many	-	TGTGCCAGCAGCTTAGCGATGGCGGATGAAGCTTTCTTT	CASSLAMADEAFF
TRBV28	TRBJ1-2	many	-	TGTGCCAGCAGTTTCGCGGTCCTCTATGGCTACACCTTC	CASSFAVLYGYTF
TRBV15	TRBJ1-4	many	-	TGTGCCACCAGCAGAGGGGTAGGACAGACTGAAAAACTGTTTTTT	CATSRGVGQTEKLFF
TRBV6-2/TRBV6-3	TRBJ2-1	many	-	TGTGCCAGCATCCCGGGAGGGGGCCTCGATGAGCAGTTCTTC	CASIPGGGLDEQFF
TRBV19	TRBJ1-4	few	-	TGTGCCAGTAGTACGGTTAGCGGTGAAAAACTGTTTTTT	CASSTVSGEKLFF
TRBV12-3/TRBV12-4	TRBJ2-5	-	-	TGTGCCAGCCAAACGATAGGCGGACAAGAGACCCAGTACTTC	CASQTIGGQETQYF
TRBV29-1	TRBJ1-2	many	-	TGCAGCGTTGGGCTGGAGGCCTATGGCTACACCTTC	CSVGLEAYGYTF
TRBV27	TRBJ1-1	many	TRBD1	TGTGCCAGCAGTTTACCTCCGGGACAGATGAACACTGAAGCTTTCTTT	CASSLPPGQMNTEAFF
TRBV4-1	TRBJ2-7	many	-	TGCGCCAGCAGCCAAGGAGCGCAGACCCCCTACGAGCAGTACTTC	CASSQGAQTPYEQYF
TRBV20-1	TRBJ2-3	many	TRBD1	TGCAGTGCTTCGCTGAATGACAGGGGGCATGGCGCAGATACGCAGTATTTT	CSASLNDRGHGADTQYF
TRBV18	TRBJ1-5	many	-	TGTGCCAGCTCAATGCGGGGTAGCAATCAGCCCCAGCATTTT	CASSMRGSNQPQHF
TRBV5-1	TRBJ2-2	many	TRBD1	TGCGCCAGCAGCCAGGGGGCGACTAACACCGGGGAGCTGTTTTTT	CASSQGATNTGELFF
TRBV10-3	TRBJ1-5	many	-	TGTGCCATCAGCCCAGGGGCAAATCAGCCCCAGCATTTT	CAISPGANQPQHF
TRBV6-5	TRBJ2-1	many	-	TGTGCCAGCAGTTTTTCCGGGACGGCCTACAATGAGCAGTTCTTC	CASSFSGTAYNEQFF
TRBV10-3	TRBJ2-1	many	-	TGTGCCATCAGGCCTGGGCTAGGGGGCAATGAGCAGTTCTTC	CAIRPGLGGNEQFF
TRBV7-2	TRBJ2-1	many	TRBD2	TGTGCCAGCAGCTTAGAAGCTAGCGGGAGTGCCGAGCAGTTCTTC	CASSLEASGSAEQFF
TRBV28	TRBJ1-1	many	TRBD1	TGTGCCAGCAGTCTACAGGGGCCGGGCACTGAAGCTTTCTTT	CASSLQGPGTEAFF
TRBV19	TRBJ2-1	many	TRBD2	TGTGCCAGTAGTGCCACTAGCGGAAGGAACTCCTACAATGAGCAGTTCTTC	CASSATSGRNSYNEQFF
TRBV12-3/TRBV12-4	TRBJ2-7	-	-	TGTGCCAGCAGTCCGGAGACATGGAACGAGCAGTACTTC	CASSPETWNEQYF
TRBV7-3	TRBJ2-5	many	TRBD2	TGTGCCAGCAGCAAGACTAGCGGGCCCCAAGAGACCCAGTACTTC	CASSKTSGPQETQYF
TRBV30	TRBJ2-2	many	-	TGTGCCTGGAGTGTACATCGGGGAACCGGGGAGCTGTTTTTT	CAWSVHRGTGELFF
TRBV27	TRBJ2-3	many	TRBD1	TGTGCCAGCAGTTGGCAGGGGGTTGCAGATACGCAGTATTTT	CASSWQGVADTQYF
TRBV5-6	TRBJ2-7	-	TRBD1	TGTGCCAGCAGTCTGAGGACAGGGGTTCTCGAGCAGTACTTC	CASSLRTGVLEQYF
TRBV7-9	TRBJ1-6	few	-	TGTGCCAGCAGCTTAGAACAGGGTATTTCACCCCTCCACTTT	CASSLEQGISPLHF
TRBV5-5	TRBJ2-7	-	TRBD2	TGTGCCAGCAGCTTGGTTGCTAGCGGGAGCTACGAGCAGTACTTC	CASSLVASGSYEQYF
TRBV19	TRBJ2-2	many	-	TGTGCCAGTAGCTCGCCGGGACGACTCACCGGGGAGCTGTTTTTT	CASSSPGRLTGELFF
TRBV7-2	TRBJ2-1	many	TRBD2	TGTGCCAGCAGCCCTCTCGGGGGGAGGGCCAATGAGCAGTTCTTC	CASSPLGGRANEQFF
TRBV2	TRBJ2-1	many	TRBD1	TGTGCCAGCTCTGTCGCAGGGGGCGTCTCTGAGCAGTTCTTC	CASSVAGGVSEQFF
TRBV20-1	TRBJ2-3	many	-	TGCAGTGCTAGAAGCCCCAGAGGAGCTTGGACAGATACGCAGTATTTT	CSARSPRGAWTDTQYF
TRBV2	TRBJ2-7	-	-	TGTGCCAGCAGCCTCGGGACGGCAGCCTACGAGCAGTACTTC	CASSLGTAAYEQYF
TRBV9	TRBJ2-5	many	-	TGTGCCAGCAGCGTAGGCCCTTTCCAAGAGACCCAGTACTTC	CASSVGPFQETQYF
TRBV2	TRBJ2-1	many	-	TGTGCCAGCTCTCCGAACCGAGGCGGGGAGCAGTTCTTC	CASSPNRGGEQFF
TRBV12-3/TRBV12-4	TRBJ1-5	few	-	TGTGCCAGCAGTTTAGAGGGGACGGCGGTTTACGGCAATCAGCCCCAGCATTTT	CASSLEGTAVYGNQPQHF
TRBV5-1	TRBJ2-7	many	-	TGCGCCAGCAGCTCCGGGTCCGGGCCCTACGAGCAGTACTTC	CASSSGSGPYEQYF